The 18 T cell receptor beta chains given below trace back to one sample, sequenced in a study of monozygotic twins with inflammatory bowel disease. TCRdb re-called the 5' RACE reads; every CDR3 protein appears as one record, without DNA. This table lists 150,000 to 200,000 distinct CDR3 sequences. Input material: blood. Source of these receptors: a human donor with ulcerative colitis or Crohn's disease, or a healthy co-twin of an affected twin (not recorded which).

V is TRBV5-1 and J is TRBJ2-5; TCRdb's D gene call, TRBD1, goes unchecked for lack of DNA. There are 14 residues in the CDR3. Germline V gene sequence: CDR1 SGHRS, CDR2 YFSETQ. The CDR3 sequence: CASSPASGKETQYF.

The rearrangement links TRBV30 to TRBJ1-4. Germline V gives CDR1 GTSNPN, CDR2 SVGIG (reference sequence). This CDR3 contains 14 residues. CDR3 sequence: CTWSVQRAAEKLFF.

The rearrangement links TRBV12-3 or TRBV12-4 to TRBJ2-1; without DNA, the TCRdb call of TRBD1 cannot be checked. The CDR3 covers 13 residues. Here the CDR3 reads CASSTGTINEQFF.

This chain links TRBV29-1 with TRBJ2-5. CDR3 size: 14 residues. CDR1 and CDR2 (germline): SQVTM, ANQGSEA. CDR3 sequence reads: CSVARHRSQETQYF.

This rearrangement joins TRBV20-1 to TRBJ2-3; TCRdb's D call, TRBD2, is unchecked because there is no DNA. CDR3 length: 12 amino acids. The V gene's germline CDR1 is DFQATT and CDR2 SNEGSKA (reference sequence). This CDR3 is CSGNSGPPMQYF.

CDR3: CATSRGDTEAFF. The V and J genes are TRBV7-9 and TRBJ1-1; TCRdb indicates TRBD1, and absent DNA this call remains unverified. This CDR3 comprises 12 residues. Germline CDR1 and CDR2: SEHNR and FQNEAQ (reference sequence).

The gene calls are TRBV2 and TRBJ1-2; absent DNA, TCRdb's TRBD1 call cannot be checked. The CDR3 spans 13 residues. Germline V gene data show CDR1 as SNHLY and CDR2 as FYNNEI. The CDR3: CASSKKIGGGYTF.

This chain connects TRBV29-1 to TRBJ2-5; the D call of TRBD1 rests on TCRdb alone, since no DNA is present to check it. The CDR3 covers 13 residues. CDR1 is SQVTM, CDR2 ANQGSEA, per germline. The CDR3: CSVENWAGVTQYF.

The J gene is TRBJ2-5, the V gene TRBV7-2; absent DNA, TCRdb's TRBD2 call cannot be checked. The germline V gene has CDR1 SGHTA and CDR2 FQGNSA. CDR3 length: 15 residues. The CDR3 loop reads CASSLVRGISETQYF.

The rearrangement joins TRBV5-1 to TRBJ2-1; as DNA is missing, the TRBD1 call by TCRdb cannot be tested. The germline V gene has CDR1 SGHRS and CDR2 YFSETQ. This CDR3 comprises 13 residues. The CDR3 reads CASSGGPSNEQFF. Looking up the rest from reference TRBV5-1 and TRBJ2-1 gives the full variable domain: KAGVTQTPRYLIKTRGQQVTLSCSPISGHRSVSWYQQTPGQGLQFLFEYFSETQRNKGNFPGRFSGRQFSNSRSEMNVSTLELGDSALYLCASSGGPSNEQFFGPGTRLTVL.

This chain connects TRBV5-1 to TRBJ1-6. Germline CDR1 is SGHRS and CDR2 is YFSETQ. CDR3 length: 15 amino acids. The CDR3 protein is CASSLAGPNNSPLHF.

The chain uses TRBV7-2 and TRBJ2-2; the TCRdb call, TRBD2, lacks DNA for checking. The CDR3 length is 16 residues. The germline V gene has CDR1 SGHTA and CDR2 FQGNSA. The CDR3 spells CASSFRTSGMAGELFF.

This chain links TRBV27 with TRBJ1-6; TCRdb proposes TRBD1, but this gene call is untestable without DNA. Germline CDR1 MNHEY, CDR2 SMNVEV (reference sequence). The CDR3 spans 15 residues. CDR3 sequence: CASRFMTGGWSPLHF.

V and J are TRBV20-1 and TRBJ1-1; there is no DNA to check the TCRdb D call of TRBD1. In germline, CDR1 is DFQATT, CDR2 SNEGSKA (reference sequence). The CDR3 totals 13 residues. CDR3: CSAREGARPEAFF.

The J gene is TRBJ2-7, the V gene TRBV6-5; TCRdb's D gene call, TRBD1, goes unchecked for lack of DNA. The V gene's germline CDR1 is MNHEY and CDR2 SVGAGI. The CDR3 consists of 12 residues. The CDR3 spells CASSQTGIEQYF.

The genes are TRBV28 and TRBJ2-3; the D call of TRBD2 rests on TCRdb alone, since no DNA is present to check it. The CDR3 totals 17 residues. The germline gives CDR1 MDHEN, CDR2 SYDVKM. CDR3 sequence: CASSSPLAGGPPDTQYF.

The chain combines TRBV20-1 with TRBJ2-1; TCRdb names TRBD1, which stays unverified in the absence of DNA. This CDR3 is 14 amino acids long. Germline V gene data show CDR1 as DFQATT and CDR2 as SNEGSKA (reference sequence). CDR3 sequence: CSARPFGGANEQFF.

The V call is TRBV12-3 or TRBV12-4, the J call TRBJ2-1. CDR3 size: 17 residues. The CDR3 reads CASSLTTIPSSYNEQFF.